This is a list of T cell receptor beta chains from one sample in a study of cytomegalovirus exposure and HLA in healthy donors. Some clones are missing from TCRdb's copy, which holds only in-frame ones; the method was immunoSEQ multiplex PCR. Among some 200,000 clones listed, roughly 84% were seen once. The sample comprised PBMCs. These TCRs come from a man over 45 in good health and CMV-seronegative. Each CDR3 is given with its conserved first and last residue. A D gene is named only where the DNA matches it firmly. Clone sizes are given selectively: once, few, many, or a class where the clone is expanded.

TRBV7-7,TRBJ2-7,.,few,CAPAGYEQYF,TGTGCTCCGGCGGGCTACGAGCAGTACTTC
TRBV19,TRBJ2-1,.,few,CASSIRGADPYNEQFF,TGTGCCAGTAGTATACGGGGAGCGGATCCTTACAATGAGCAGTTCTTC
TRBV7-9,TRBJ1-6,.,.,CASRNPGEGRNSPLHF,TGTGCCAGCAGGAACCCAGGGGAGGGGAGGAATTCACCCCTCCACTTT
TRBV2,TRBJ2-1,.,.,CASSDIFGKYVGRSSYNEQFF,TGTGCCAGCAGTGATATTTTCGGAAAATACGTAGGGAGGAGCTCCTACAATGAGCAGTTCTTC
TRBV5-1,TRBJ2-7,.,.,CASSSTGPHAYEQYF,TGCGCCAGCAGCTCGACAGGACCCCACGCCTACGAGCAGTACTTC
TRBV28,TRBJ1-1,.,.,CASSFLRGGMNTEAFF,TGTGCCAGCAGTTTTCTGAGGGGGGGGATGAACACTGAAGCTTTCTTT
TRBV29-1,TRBJ2-3,.,few,CSVEAGDGTDTQYF,TGCAGCGTTGAAGCGGGAGACGGCACAGATACGCAGTATTTT
TRBV2,TRBJ2-1,TRBD2,.,CASSVSLAGTNEQFF,TGTGCCAGCAGTGTTAGTCTAGCGGGGACTAATGAGCAGTTCTTC
TRBV5-5,TRBJ2-2,.,.,CASSPWGRTGELFF,TGTGCCAGCAGCCCTTGGGGCCGCACCGGGGAGCTGTTTTTT
TRBV28,TRBJ2-6,TRBD1,.,CASSYQGAGANVLTF,TGTGCCAGCAGCTACCAGGGGGCTGGGGCCAACGTCCTGACTTTC
TRBV28,TRBJ1-3,TRBD1,.,CASSMDRAGNTIYF,TGTGCCAGCAGCATGGACAGGGCCGGAAACACCATATATTTT
TRBV7-3,TRBJ2-5,TRBD2,.,CASSPSGSNREETQYF,TGTGCCAGCAGCCCCAGCGGGAGTAATCGGGAAGAGACCCAGTACTTC
TRBV7-9,TRBJ2-7,TRBD1,.,CASSPRRDRDNLYEQYF,TGTGCCAGCAGCCCCCGGCGGGACAGGGATAATCTCTACGAGCAGTACTTC
TRBV27,TRBJ2-7,TRBD2,once,CASRSGREQYF,TGTGCCAGTAGAAGCGGGAGAGAGCAGTACTTC
TRBV2,TRBJ1-1,TRBD1,.,CASRLTGSTEAFF,TGTGCCAGCCGTTTGACAGGGAGTACTGAAGCTTTCTTT
TRBV4-1,TRBJ1-1,.,few,CASSHNTGYASEAFF,TGCGCCAGCAGCCATAACACAGGGTACGCCTCTGAAGCTTTCTTT
TRBV28,TRBJ1-4,.,few,CASSLMGTLGVANEKLFF,TGTGCCAGCAGTCTTATGGGGACATTAGGCGTAGCTAATGAAAAACTGTTTTTT
TRBV27,TRBJ1-1,TRBD1,.,CASWGGTGVTEAFF,TGTGCCAGCTGGGGGGGGACAGGAGTCACTGAAGCTTTCTTT
TRBV28,TRBJ2-5,.,.,CASSGGQQETQYF,TGTGCCAGCAGTGGAGGACAGCAAGAGACCCAGTACTTC
TRBV7-9,TRBJ1-1,.,few,CATFSLLTGIDTEAFF,TGTGCCACCTTTTCACTTTTAACAGGGATTGATACTGAAGCTTTCTTT
TRBV7-3,TRBJ1-1,.,.,CASSLGHSNTEAFF,TGTGCCAGCAGTTTAGGACATTCGAACACTGAAGCTTTCTTT
TRBV6-1,TRBJ1-3,.,.,CASIQGMGGNTIYF,TGTGCCAGCATACAGGGTATGGGTGGAAACACCATATATTTT
TRBV2,TRBJ2-7,TRBD2,.,CASGREGWGEQYF,TGTGCAAGCGGGCGGGAGGGCTGGGGCGAGCAGTACTTC
TRBV18,TRBJ2-2,.,.,CASSPQSGATGELFF,TGTGCCAGCTCACCACAATCAGGGGCCACCGGGGAGCTGTTTTTT
TRBV29-1,TRBJ1-4,.,.,CSVVSQNEKLFF,TGCAGCGTTGTGTCCCAAAATGAAAAACTGTTTTTT
TRBV2,TRBJ2-5,TRBD2,.,CATKLAVQETQYF,TGTGCCACTAAACTAGCGGTTCAAGAGACCCAGTACTTC
TRBV2,TRBJ2-1,.,.,CASSEAPLSESSYNEQFF,TGTGCCAGCAGTGAAGCGCCCTTGTCGGAGAGCTCCTACAATGAGCAGTTCTTC
TRBV10-1,TRBJ2-4,.,once,CASSESRGGSIQYF,TGCGCCAGCAGTGAGTCGCGAGGTGGGAGCATTCAGTACTTC
TRBV5-4,TRBJ2-7,.,.,CASSLGGLAYEQYF,TGTGCCAGCAGCTTGGGGGGGCTCGCCTACGAGCAGTACTTC
TRBV5-1,TRBJ2-5,.,.,CASSLDPGPPDF,TGCGCCAGCAGCTTGGACCCAGGGCCTCCCGACTTC
TRBV6-5,TRBJ2-3,.,.,CASRRSSGTQYF,TGTGCCAGCAGGCGATCTTCGGGTACGCAGTATTTT
TRBV27,TRBJ1-6,TRBD1,.,CASKVGQGLYNSPLHF,TGTGCCAGCAAAGTGGGACAGGGCCTTTATAATTCACCCCTCCACTTT
TRBV27,TRBJ1-6,.,.,CASSIWANSPLHF,TGTGCCAGCTCTATCTGGGCCAATTCACCCCTCCACTTT
TRBV27,TRBJ1-5,.,.,CASSPTDKQPQHF,TGTGCCAGCAGTCCGACGGACAAACAGCCCCAGCATTTT
TRBV9,TRBJ2-5,.,.,CASSVGLEETQYF,TGTGCCAGCAGCGTAGGGCTAGAAGAGACCCAGTACTTC
TRBV5-1,TRBJ2-1,.,.,CASRQDDFNEQFF,TGCGCCAGCCGACAGGACGACTTCAATGAGCAGTTCTTC
TRBV19,TRBJ1-2,TRBD1,.,CASSSTGALNYGYTF,TGTGCCAGTAGTTCAACAGGGGCCCTAAACTATGGCTACACCTTC
TRBV6-1,TRBJ1-5,TRBD1,.,CASIPTGAGQPQHF,TGTGCCAGCATACCAACAGGGGCCGGGCAGCCCCAGCATTTT
TRBV7-3,TRBJ2-6,TRBD1,.,CASSPTHGTGFTGSGANVLTF,TGTGCCAGCAGTCCGACCCACGGGACAGGGTTTACCGGGTCTGGGGCCAACGTCCTGACTTTC
TRBV5-1,TRBJ1-4,TRBD1,few,CASSVYRGTNEKLFF,TGCGCCAGCAGCGTATACAGGGGGACTAATGAAAAACTGTTTTTT
TRBV7-9,TRBJ2-7,TRBD1,.,CASSSSWDRGRHEQYF,TGTGCCAGCAGCTCCTCATGGGACAGGGGGCGCCACGAGCAGTACTTC
TRBV14,TRBJ2-1,.,.,CASSLPSTIEQFF,TGTGCCAGCAGCCTCCCTAGCACAATTGAGCAGTTCTTC
TRBV2,TRBJ2-7,.,once,CASSEGPGSYEQYF,TGTGCCAGCAGTGAGGGGCCCGGGTCCTACGAGCAGTACTTC
TRBV9,TRBJ2-5,.,few,CASSPVFETQYF,TGTGCCAGCAGCCCCGTGTTTGAGACCCAGTACTTC
TRBV14,TRBJ1-2,TRBD1,.,CASSQDPRGSGYTF,TGTGCCAGCAGCCAAGATCCCAGGGGGAGCGGCTACACCTTC
TRBV27,TRBJ2-4,.,few,CASRSLASAKNIQYF,TGTGCCAGCAGATCCCTGGCTAGCGCTAAAAACATTCAGTACTTC
TRBV28,TRBJ2-1,TRBD1,once,CASRGTGKQFF,TGTGCCAGCAGGGGGACAGGCAAGCAGTTCTTC
TRBV5-1,TRBJ2-3,TRBD1,.,CASSPGDSGYTQYF,TGCGCCAGCAGCCCCGGGGACAGTGGCTATACGCAGTATTTT
TRBV27,TRBJ1-5,.,.,CASSFSDRRFSQPQHF,TGTGCCAGCAGTTTCTCCGACAGGAGGTTCAGTCAGCCCCAGCATTTT
TRBV11-2,TRBJ2-1,.,.,CASSLSDGSGNEQFF,TGTGCCAGCAGCTTATCAGACGGGAGCGGCAATGAGCAGTTCTTC